These 17 T cell receptor beta chains originate from one sample sequenced in a study of T cell responses to AZD1222 COVID-19 vaccine. Measured with immunoSEQ multiplex PCR; TCRdb has only the in-frame clones, and not every one. The sample has approximately 110,000 clones; around 83% are singletons. Source: peripheral blood, taken 28 days after the second AZD1222 dose. Every receptor here comes from an adult who received the AZD1222 COVID-19 vaccine.

This clone was seen a handful of times. The gene calls are TRBV30 and TRBJ2-3, with D perhaps TRBD1 (5 bases). The CDR3 is 14 residues long. Trimming shortened V by 4 bases and J by 2 bases, and 13 bases separated the two germline ends. From germline, CDR1 is GTSNPN and CDR2 SVGIG (reference sequence). The DNA for the CDR3 is TGTGCCTGGAAGAGGCAGGGAAACACAGATACGCAGTATTTT. As protein: CAWKRQGNTDTQYF.

V is TRBV5-4 and J is TRBJ2-7; 7 nucleotides match TRBD1. The V gene end was trimmed by 4 bases and the J gene end by 3 bases; junction bases not matched to a gene: 7. Germline lookup yields CDR1 SGHNT and CDR2 YYREEE (reference sequence). This CDR3 region has 14 residues. DNA for the CDR3: TGTGCCAGCAGCCAAGGACAGGAGATCTACGAGCAGTACTTC. It encodes CASSQGQEIYEQYF.

The rearrangement uses TRBV3-1 (or the pseudogene TRBV3-2) and TRBJ1-2, with D tentatively TRBD1 (5 bases). This CDR3 has 16 residues. Trimming stripped 1 base from V and 0 bases from J, with 12 bases between. Germline V CDR1 and CDR2: LGHDT, YNNKEL (reference sequence). The CDR3 nucleotides are TGTGCCAGCAGCCAAGCCGGGACCCTAGCTAACTATGGCTACACCTTC. This gives the protein CASSQAGTLANYGYTF.

This clone was detected once. Here the CDR3 DNA reads TGTGCCAGCAGCTTAAGAGCGGGGGTGGGCAATGAGCAGTTCTTC. It encodes CASSLRAGVGNEQFF. The V call is TRBV11-2, the J call TRBJ2-1, with 8 bases lining up with TRBD2. The CDR3 is 15 residues long. V lost 2 bases, J lost 6 bases, and 6 bases stayed unmatched. Per germline, CDR1 SGHAT and CDR2 FQNNGV.

The chain employs TRBV5-4 and TRBJ1-5, with TRBD1 identical over 8 bases. V trimming: 3 bases; J trimming: 2 bases; junction bases outside the gene matches: 4. This CDR3 has 15 amino acids. Germline V CDR1 and CDR2: SGHNT, YYREEE (reference sequence). For the CDR3, the DNA is TGTGCCAGCAGCTCTCAGGGGGCCGGCAATCAGCCCCAGCATTTT. Its protein product is CASSSQGAGNQPQHF.

This clone was seen a handful of times. The chain links TRBV30 to TRBJ1-2, with TRBD1 as a possible D gene (6 bases). With 3 bases removed from V and 4 bases from J, the gap between germline ends came to 18 bases. CDR1 is GTSNPN and CDR2 is SVGIG in the germline V gene (reference sequence). The CDR3 extends over 15 amino acids. CDR3 region: CAWRPNGGLGYGYTF. CDR3 DNA: TGTGCCTGGAGGCCCAACGGGGGGCTAGGCTATGGCTACACCTTC.

The V gene is TRBV7-2, the J gene TRBJ1-2; D not resolved. The CDR3 has 16 amino acids. V lost 4 bases, J lost 4 bases, and 19 bases lay in between. The V gene's germline CDR1 is SGHTA and CDR2 FQGNSA. As DNA, the CDR3 is TGTGCCAGCAGCTCTCCTAGGGATGAGGTATTCTATGGCTACACCTTC. It codes for CASSSPRDEVFYGYTF. The whole variable domain, filled in from reference TRBV7-2 and TRBJ1-2, reads GAGVSQSPSNKVTEKGKDVELRCDPISGHTALYWYRQSLGQGLEFLIYFQGNSAPDKSGLPSDRFSAERTGGSVSTLTIQRTQQEDSAVYLCASSSPRDEVFYGYTFGSGTRLTVV.

The chain uses TRBV6-4 and TRBJ1-6, with 9 bases identical to TRBD1. Looked up from germline, CDR1 is MRHNA and CDR2 is SNTAGT. Unmatched junction bases numbered 7, after V lost 5 bases and J lost 8 bases. This CDR3 comprises 15 residues. The CDR3 DNA is TGTGCCAGCAGTTTTGGACAGGGGCCTGATTCACCCCTCCACTTT. Translated, it gives CASSFGQGPDSPLHF.

The chain is built from TRBV19 and TRBJ2-2, with D uncertain. Germline loops: CDR1 LNHDA, CDR2 SQIVND (reference sequence). The CDR3 spans 15 residues. Trimming left V 3 bases short and J 6 bases short, with 14 bases between. The CDR3 DNA sequence: TGTGCCAGTAGTATCTTGGCAGCTTATGCCGGGGAGCTGTTTTTT. Translated, it gives CASSILAAYAGELFF.

The rearrangement uses TRBV3-1 (or the pseudogene TRBV3-2) and TRBJ1-2; 11 bases map to TRBD1. The CDR3 runs to 17 residues. Trimming removed 4 bases from V and 0 bases from J; junction bases left unmatched: 7. The germline CDR1 and CDR2 sequences are LGHDT and YNNKEL (reference sequence). CDR3: CASSLWDRGYSNYGYTF. The CDR3 DNA reads as TGTGCCAGCAGCCTCTGGGACAGGGGGTATTCTAACTATGGCTACACCTTC.

The chain combines TRBV6-5 with TRBJ1-1; D not certain. Trimming stripped 5 bases from V and 0 bases from J, with 10 bases between. The CDR3 length is 14 residues. Germline assignment: CDR1 MNHEY and CDR2 SVGAGI. The CDR3: CASSNSALNTEAFF. The CDR3 DNA follows: TGTGCCAGCAGTAATTCAGCCTTGAACACTGAAGCTTTCTTT.

The J gene is TRBJ2-1, the V gene TRBV3-1 (or the pseudogene TRBV3-2); D is unresolved. The CDR3 contains 14 residues. The germline V gene encodes CDR1 LGHDT and CDR2 YNNKEL (reference sequence). V lost 1 base and J 7 bases, leaving 11 bases between the germline ends. CDR3 region: CASSQGTGWNEQFF. CDR3 bases: TGTGCCAGCAGCCAAGGGACCGGGTGGAATGAGCAGTTCTTC.

In DNA form, the CDR3 reads TGCAGTGCAGGCGGTCAGTACGAGCAGTACTTC. Translating gives CSAGGQYEQYF. The rearrangement joins TRBV20-1 to TRBJ2-7; D is undetermined. V lost 6 bases to trimming and J lost 4 bases, with 10 bases between them. Germline V gives CDR1 DFQATT, CDR2 SNEGSKA (reference sequence). This CDR3 has 11 residues.

V is TRBV4-3 and J is TRBJ1-4; 11 bases map to TRBD1. The V gene's germline CDR1 is LGHNA and CDR2 YSLEER. CDR3 size: 16 residues. The J segment lost 7 bases and the V segment lost 2 bases, leaving 6 bases of the junction unmatched. In DNA form, the CDR3 reads TGCGCCAGCAGCCAACGGACAGGGGGCTTTTTTGAAAAACTGTTTTTT. This sequence encodes CASSQRTGGFFEKLFF.

V and J are TRBV28 and TRBJ1-2, with TRBD1 as a possible D gene (5 bases). The CDR3 extends over 14 amino acids. Germline loops: CDR1 MDHEN, CDR2 SYDVKM. Trimming left V 4 bases short and J 6 bases short, with 15 bases between. The CDR3 here is CASSSPAGPDGYTF. CDR3 nucleotide sequence: TGTGCCAGCAGTTCCCCGGCAGGGCCGGATGGCTACACCTTC.

The V gene is TRBV18, the J gene TRBJ1-3; 7 nucleotides line up with TRBD1. The germline V gene encodes CDR1 KGHSH and CDR2 LQKENI. The V and J ends lost 2 bases and 4 bases, in that order; junction bases with no gene match: 5. This CDR3 is 15 amino acids long. The CDR3, as DNA: TGTGCCAGCTCACCAAACCAGGGGGACGGAAACACCATATATTTT. It translates to CASSPNQGDGNTIYF.

The genes are TRBV19 and TRBJ1-6; D is undetermined. The germline V and J ends were trimmed by 1 base and 6 bases, with 19 bases remaining between them. The CDR3 sequence is 18 residues long. Germline lookup yields CDR1 LNHDA and CDR2 SQIVND (reference sequence). The CDR3 sequence: CASSIGPPIGTVNSPLHF. CDR3 sequence (DNA): TGTGCCAGTAGTATAGGGCCGCCCATCGGAACGGTTAATTCACCCCTCCACTTT.